This is a list of T cell receptor beta chains from one sample in a study of post-analysis software for immune sequencing data. TCRdb used MiXCR to reprocess the PCR reads, holding one entry per CDR3 protein. The profile shows approximately 250,000 distinct CDR3 sequences, 36% of them singletons. The sample consisted of blood. The receptors here all came from a girl aged 5 to 17 with multiple sclerosis. CDR3s include the opening cysteine and the closing phenylalanine or tryptophan. Each record gives: CDR3 protein, CDR3 length, J gene, V gene.

CASSFSGANTGELFF 15 TRBJ2-2 TRBV5-1
CSAGDSSGRPGGETQYF 17 TRBJ2-5 TRBV20-1
CASSYQETQYF 11 TRBJ2-5 TRBV5-1
CASSQRTGAMSGELFF 16 TRBJ2-2 TRBV3-1
CASSRSAGRLLDEQFF 16 TRBJ2-1 TRBV7-2
CASSVTSGGTGELFF 15 TRBJ2-2 TRBV2
CASSQDLWRHEQYF 14 TRBJ2-7 TRBV3-1
CASSTRGRETQYF 13 TRBJ2-5 TRBV28
CASGPGWGEQYF 12 TRBJ2-7 TRBV11-2
CASSLDPQTNQPQHF 15 TRBJ1-5 TRBV5-1
CASSVGGDTDTQYF 14 TRBJ2-3 TRBV7-2
CASSYTESEAFF 12 TRBJ1-1 TRBV6-6
CASTQTEYNEQFF 13 TRBJ2-1 TRBV6-5
CAISEFGLNEQFF 13 TRBJ2-1 TRBV10-3
CAWSPTGDTEAFF 13 TRBJ1-1 TRBV30
CASSQGLRDTQYF 13 TRBJ2-3 TRBV4-2
CASSYSQAGRVETQYF 16 TRBJ2-5 TRBV6-5
CASSAGGLGTDTQYF 15 TRBJ2-3 TRBV9
CASSPVGTDTPGANVLTF 18 TRBJ2-6 TRBV18
CAWETGQGYTF 11 TRBJ1-2 TRBV30
CASSLEGIAAYNEQFF 16 TRBJ2-1 TRBV12-3/TRBV12-4
CASSLVGGHNSPLHF 15 TRBJ1-6 TRBV7-8
CASSSQVYGYTF 12 TRBJ1-2 TRBV28
CASSLPGLAGGNEQFF 16 TRBJ2-1 TRBV5-1
CSARYNRAYNEQFF 14 TRBJ2-1 TRBV20-1
CASRGTTVQETQYF 14 TRBJ2-5 TRBV6-6
CASSQWTDASSGNTIYF 17 TRBJ1-3 TRBV4-1
CSVVLLQDTQYF 12 TRBJ2-3 TRBV29-1
CASRPPGQGFYEQYF 15 TRBJ2-7 TRBV5-1
CSVVRQLNTEAFF 13 TRBJ1-1 TRBV29-1
CSAPQGLWSEETQYF 15 TRBJ2-5 TRBV20-1
CAWSWKGNYGYTF 13 TRBJ1-2 TRBV30
CASSSPGPEAFF 12 TRBJ1-1 TRBV6-5
CASSKSGGTNEQFF 14 TRBJ2-1 TRBV6-4
CAWSDPARGVTQYF 14 TRBJ2-3 TRBV30
CASTTVYNSNQPQHF 15 TRBJ1-5 TRBV7-2
CASSLGAGEEETQYF 15 TRBJ2-5 TRBV7-2
CASSPRASGSYNEQFF 16 TRBJ2-1 TRBV3-1
CASSRQGINTEAFF 14 TRBJ1-1 TRBV12-3/TRBV12-4
CASSLPRAERTDTQYF 16 TRBJ2-3 TRBV5-1
CASSPTRGDLGTQYF 15 TRBJ2-5 TRBV7-3
CASSPSGAENTEAFF 15 TRBJ1-1 TRBV11-2